This T cell receptor (beta chain) came from a study of Tregs in tolerant kidney transplant recipients. Points on this clone: Its antigen is unknown.

Thawed PBMCs were FACS-sorted into unstimulated CD4+CD25+CD127- regulatory T cells, CD4+CD25- non-regulatory cells, CD4 and CD8 cells. Whole-study findings and limits: This study did not directly address biological reproducibility. Activated donor B cell expansion appeared to reveal the most relevant donor-specific TCRbeta repertoire.

Generated by immunoSEQ multiplex PCR, the TCRdb table keeps only in-frame clones and is missing some. The sample holds 200,000 to 300,000 clones, 84% seen once. Sequenced input: CD4+ T cells from blood. This receptor was taken from a human donor in good health.

The DNA of the CDR3 is TGCGCCAGCAGCTTGGAAGTCGGCGAAAATGAGCAGTTCTTC. Encoded protein: CASSLEVGENEQFF. This chain links TRBV5-1 with TRBJ2-1; D unresolved. CDR1 and CDR2 from the germline V gene are SGHRS and YFSETQ. Trimming shortened V by 0 bases and J by 7 bases, and 11 bases separated the two germline ends. CDR3 size: 14 residues. Supplemented by reference TRBV5-1 and TRBJ2-1, the full variable domain reads KAGVTQTPRYLIKTRGQQVTLSCSPISGHRSVSWYQQTPGQGLQFLFEYFSETQRNKGNFPGRFSGRQFSNSRSEMNVSTLELGDSALYLCASSLEVGENEQFFGPGTRLTVL.